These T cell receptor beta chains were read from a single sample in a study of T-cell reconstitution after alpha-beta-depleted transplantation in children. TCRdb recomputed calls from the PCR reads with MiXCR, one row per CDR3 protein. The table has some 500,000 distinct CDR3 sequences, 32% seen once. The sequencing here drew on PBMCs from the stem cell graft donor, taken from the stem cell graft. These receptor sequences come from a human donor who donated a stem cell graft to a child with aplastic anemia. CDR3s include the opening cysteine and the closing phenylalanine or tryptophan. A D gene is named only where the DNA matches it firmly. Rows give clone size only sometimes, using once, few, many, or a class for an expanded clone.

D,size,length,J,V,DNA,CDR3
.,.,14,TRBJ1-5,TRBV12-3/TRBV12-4,TGTGCCAGCAGTTTGCAGCGGGGGAATCAGCCCCAGCATTTT,CASSLQRGNQPQHF
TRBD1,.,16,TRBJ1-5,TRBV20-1,TGCAGTGCTAGAGGGGACAGGGCGTATAGCAATCAGCCCCAGCATTTT,CSARGDRAYSNQPQHF
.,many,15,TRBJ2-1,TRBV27,TGTGCCAGCAGCCCGACCGAGCGGCTCTACAATGAGCAGTTCTTC,CASSPTERLYNEQFF
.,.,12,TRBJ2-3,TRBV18,TGTGCCAGCTCACCACCGGCAAATACGCAGTATTTT,CASSPPANTQYF
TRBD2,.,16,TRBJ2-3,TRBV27,TGTGCCAGCAGTCCAGCGGGACTGACTAGCACAGATACGCAGTATTTT,CASSPAGLTSTDTQYF
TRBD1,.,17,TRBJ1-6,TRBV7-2,TGTGCCAGCAGCCCTTCCCGGACAGGGAATAGAAATTCACCCCTCCACTTT,CASSPSRTGNRNSPLHF
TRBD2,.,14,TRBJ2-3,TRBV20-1,TGCAGTGCTAGAGATGCGGCGGGAGAAAGGGCGCAGTATTTT,CSARDAAGERAQYF
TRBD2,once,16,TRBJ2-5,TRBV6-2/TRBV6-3,TGTGCCAGCAGTAGACCGAAGCGGGGCGAGTCCGAGACCCAGTACTTC,CASSRPKRGESETQYF
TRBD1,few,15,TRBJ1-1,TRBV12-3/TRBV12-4,TGTGCCAGCAGTTTAAGGGGACAGCCCCACACTGAAGCTTTCTTT,CASSLRGQPHTEAFF
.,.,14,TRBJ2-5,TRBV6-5,TGTGCCAGCAGTTACTCGAGCGGGTCGGAGACCCAGTACTTC,CASSYSSGSETQYF
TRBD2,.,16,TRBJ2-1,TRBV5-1,TGCGCCAGCAGCACCAGGACTAGCGGATCTTACAATGAGCAGTTCTTC,CASSTRTSGSYNEQFF
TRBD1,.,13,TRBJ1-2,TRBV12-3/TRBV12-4,TGTGCCAGCAGCGGGACAGGGGTCTATGGCTACACCTTC,CASSGTGVYGYTF
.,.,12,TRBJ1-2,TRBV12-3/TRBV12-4,TGTGCCAGCAGTGGCAGACAATATGGCTACACCTTC,CASSGRQYGYTF
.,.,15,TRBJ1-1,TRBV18,TGTGCCAGCTCACCAGTGGCTCCTGTCGACACTGAAGCTTTCTTT,CASSPVAPVDTEAFF
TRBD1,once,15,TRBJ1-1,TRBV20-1,TGCAGTGCCGGAGACGTGGATCGACAGGGCGTTGAAGCTTTCTTT,CSAGDVDRQGVEAFF
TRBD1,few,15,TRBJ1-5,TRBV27,TGTGCCAGCAGTCCCCGGGAGGGGGCGCGACAGCCCCAGCATTTT,CASSPREGARQPQHF
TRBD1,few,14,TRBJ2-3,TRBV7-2,TGTGCCAGCAGCTCCCGCAGGGGGACAGATACGCAGTATTTT,CASSSRRGTDTQYF
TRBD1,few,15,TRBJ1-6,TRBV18,TGTGCCAGCTCACCAACGGGACAGACGAATTCACCCCTCCACTTT,CASSPTGQTNSPLHF
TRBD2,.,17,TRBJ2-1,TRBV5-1,TGCGCCAGCAGCTTGGCGCCTAGCGGGGTCCCCTACAATGAGCAGTTCTTC,CASSLAPSGVPYNEQFF
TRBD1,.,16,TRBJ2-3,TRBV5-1,TGCGCCAGCAGCTTTGGCCAGGGGGCGGCCACAGATACGCAGTATTTT,CASSFGQGAATDTQYF
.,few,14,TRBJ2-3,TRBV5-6,TGTGCCAGCAGCCGGCGGGACTCCACAGATACGCAGTATTTT,CASSRRDSTDTQYF
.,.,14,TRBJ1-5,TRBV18,TGTGCCAGCTCACCACGTCAGGGTGTTCAGCCCCAGCATTTT,CASSPRQGVQPQHF
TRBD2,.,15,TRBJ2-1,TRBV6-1,TGTGCCAGCTCCGGAAGCGGGGTTTCCTACAATGAGCAGTTCTTC,CASSGSGVSYNEQFF
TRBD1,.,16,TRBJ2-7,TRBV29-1,TGCAGCGCCCGACTTATGGACAGGGGAGGACCCTACGAGCAGTACTTC,CSARLMDRGGPYEQYF
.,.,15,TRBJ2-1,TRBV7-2,TGTGCCAGCAGCTTAGCAGGACCCTCGAACAATGAGCAGTTCTTC,CASSLAGPSNNEQFF
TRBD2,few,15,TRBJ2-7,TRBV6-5,TGTGCCAGCAGTTACTCTAGACTAGCGAGCTACGAGCAGTACTTC,CASSYSRLASYEQYF
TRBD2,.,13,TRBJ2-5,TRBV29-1,TGCAGCGGGACTAGCGGCCTACAAGAGACCCAGTACTTC,CSGTSGLQETQYF
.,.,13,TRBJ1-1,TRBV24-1,TGTGCCACCCGGGGAGAGGTGAACACTGAAGCTTTCTTT,CATRGEVNTEAFF
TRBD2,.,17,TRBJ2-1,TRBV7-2,TGTGCCAGCAGCTTAGCGCGGGGGGCTAGCGGTTACAATGAGCAGTTCTTC,CASSLARGASGYNEQFF
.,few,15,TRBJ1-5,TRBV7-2,TGTGCCAGCAGCTTAGAACCAGGTCCGAATCAGCCCCAGCATTTT,CASSLEPGPNQPQHF
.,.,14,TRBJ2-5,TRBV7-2,TGTGCCAGCAGCTTAGTGGGCCTCAGAGAGACCCAGTACTTC,CASSLVGLRETQYF
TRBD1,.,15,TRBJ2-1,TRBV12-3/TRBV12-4,TGTGCCAGCAGGCCGGGACAGAGTAGACACGATGAGCAGTTCTTC,CASRPGQSRHDEQFF
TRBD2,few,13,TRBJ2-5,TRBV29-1,TGCAGCGCATTAGCGGGAGTTGGGGAGACCCAGTACTTC,CSALAGVGETQYF
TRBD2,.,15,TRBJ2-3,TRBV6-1,TGTGCCAGCAGGGGTAGCGGGCTGCCCACAGATACGCAGTATTTT,CASRGSGLPTDTQYF
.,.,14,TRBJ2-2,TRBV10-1,TGCGCCAGCAGTGAAACTCCGAACACCGGGGAGCTGTTTTTT,CASSETPNTGELFF
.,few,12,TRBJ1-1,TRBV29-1,TGCAGCGTTGGGGTCTGGAACACTGAAGCTTTCTTT,CSVGVWNTEAFF
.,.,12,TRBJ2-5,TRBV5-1,TGCGCCAGCAGCGTCCACCAAGAGACCCAGTACTTC,CASSVHQETQYF
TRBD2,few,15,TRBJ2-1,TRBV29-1,TGCAGCGTTGAAGGGACTAGCGGGAGTATCGATGAGCAGTTCTTC,CSVEGTSGSIDEQFF
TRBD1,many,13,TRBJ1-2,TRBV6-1,TGTGCCAGCAGTCCCAGGGGGCGGGATGGCTACACCTTC,CASSPRGRDGYTF
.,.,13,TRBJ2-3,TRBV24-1,TGTGCCACCAGTGCCCGAGACGCAGATACGCAGTATTTT,CATSARDADTQYF
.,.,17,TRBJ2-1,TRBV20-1,TGCAGTGCTAGAGATCTGCGACGACCTAGTACCTACAATGAGCAGTTCTTC,CSARDLRRPSTYNEQFF
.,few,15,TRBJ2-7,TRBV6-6,TGTGCCAGCAGTGCACGAGGGACTGCTTCCTACGAGCAGTACTTC,CASSARGTASYEQYF
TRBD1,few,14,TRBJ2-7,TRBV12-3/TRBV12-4,TGTGCCAGCAGTTTACCAGGGGGAAGGTACGAGCAGTACTTC,CASSLPGGRYEQYF
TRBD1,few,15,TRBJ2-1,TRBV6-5,TGTGCCAGCAGTTACCAGGGGACAGGGACGAATGAGCAGTTCTTC,CASSYQGTGTNEQFF
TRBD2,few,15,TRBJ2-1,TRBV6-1,TGTGCCAGCAGCCGAACTAGCGGGAGCGGCAATGAGCAGTTCTTC,CASSRTSGSGNEQFF
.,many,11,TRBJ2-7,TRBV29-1,TGCAGCGTGGCGACAGACTACGAGCAGTACTTC,CSVATDYEQYF
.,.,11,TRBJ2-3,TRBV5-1,TGCGCCAGCAGCCCCCGCCCTACGCAGTATTTT,CASSPRPTQYF